The 11 T cell receptor beta chains reported below all come from one sample, sequenced in a study of blood T cell repertoires in COVID-19. This table comes from immunoSEQ multiplex PCR, and its TCRdb copy is limited to in-frame clones, with some not included. Of 230,000 or so clones in the sample, around 81% were seen once. The sample comprised peripheral blood. The receptors stem from a man aged 50 or older with active or convalescent COVID-19.

The chain carries TRBV7-2 and TRBJ1-2; D is perhaps TRBD1 (5 bases). V was clipped by 7 bases and J by 1 base, with 10 bases between them. This CDR3 region has 13 residues. Per germline, CDR1 SGHTA and CDR2 FQGNSA. CDR3 in amino acids: CASNRGGNYGYTF. In DNA, the CDR3 is TGTGCCAGCAACCGGGGGGGTAACTATGGCTACACCTTC.

The gene calls are TRBV6-1 and TRBJ1-1; D call uncertain. Trimming cost V 2 bases and J 2 bases, with 6 bases left between them. The germline V gene encodes CDR1 MNHNS and CDR2 SASEGT. The CDR3 runs to 13 residues. The CDR3 DNA reads TGTGCCAGCAGTGAAACAGTCAACACTGAAGCTTTCTTT. This codes for CASSETVNTEAFF.

This chain joins TRBV29-1 and TRBJ2-5; 7 bases fit TRBD1. Trimming removed 8 bases from V and 2 bases from J; junction bases left unmatched: 5. Per the germline V gene, CDR1 is SQVTM and CDR2 is ANQGSEA. The CDR3 has 12 amino acids. The CDR3: CSQQGQQETQYF. Here the CDR3 DNA reads TGCAGCCAACAGGGACAGCAAGAGACCCAGTACTTC.

The chain uses TRBV6-2 or TRBV6-3 and TRBJ1-3; TRBD1 matches at 7 bases. From germline, CDR1 is MNHEY and CDR2 SVGEGT. V shed 5 bases and J 5 bases; nucleotides not matched to a gene: 6. CDR3 length: 14 amino acids. CDR3: CASSRTGYRNTIYF. The CDR3 DNA sequence: TGTGCCAGCAGTCGGACAGGCTATAGAAACACCATATATTTT.

This clone occurred a few times. The chain has TRBV5-8 and TRBJ1-3; TRBD1 aligns across 9 bases. V gave up 0 bases and J gave up 0 bases; unmatched junction bases: 4. This CDR3 is built from 17 residues. Looked up from germline, CDR1 is SGHTS and CDR2 is YDEGEE. In nucleotides, the CDR3 is TGTGCCAGCAGCTTGGTCCGGGACAGGGACTCTGGAAACACCATATATTTT. As protein: CASSLVRDRDSGNTIYF.

The chain recombines TRBV5-1 with TRBJ1-4, with D perhaps matching TRBD1 (5 bases). From germline, CDR1 is SGHRS and CDR2 YFSETQ. The CDR3 totals 14 residues. Trimming pared 5 bases from V and 8 bases from J, leaving 16 bases between. This CDR3 is CASRTGTAGEKLFF. In nucleotides, the CDR3 is TGCGCCAGCAGAACCGGGACGGCGGGGGAAAAACTGTTTTTT. Supplemented by reference TRBV5-1 and TRBJ1-4, the full variable domain reads KAGVTQTPRYLIKTRGQQVTLSCSPISGHRSVSWYQQTPGQGLQFLFEYFSETQRNKGNFPGRFSGRQFSNSRSEMNVSTLELGDSALYLCASRTGTAGEKLFFGSGTQLSVL.

The V gene is TRBV14, the J gene TRBJ2-2, with TRBD2 matching 7 bases. CDR3 size: 13 residues. CDR1 is SGHDN and CDR2 is FVKESK in the germline V gene. V was pared by 1 base and J by 13 bases, with 6 bases of the junction left unmatched. The CDR3 spells CASSQGVAGSLFF. CDR3 nucleotide sequence: TGTGCCAGCAGCCAAGGGGTAGCGGGTTCGCTGTTTTTT.

A single count supports this clone. V is TRBV30 and J is TRBJ1-2; D is possibly TRBD1 (5 bases). Trimming removed 3 bases at V and 4 bases at J, with 15 bases between. This CDR3 has 14 amino acids. CDR1 and CDR2 from the germline V gene are GTSNPN and SVGIG (reference sequence). CDR3 nucleotide sequence: TGTGCCTGGAGCGGGGGGTTGGATGGCTATGGCTACACCTTC. Its protein product is CAWSGGLDGYGYTF.

This CDR3 is CASSLGQTHNYGYTF. The DNA for the CDR3 is TGTGCCAGCAGCTTGGGACAGACTCATAACTATGGCTACACCTTC. V and J are TRBV5-8 and TRBJ1-2, with D possibly TRBD1 on 5 matching bases. The CDR3 loop spans 15 amino acids. The germline CDR1 and CDR2 sequences are SGHTS and YDEGEE. The V and J ends lost 0 bases and 1 base respectively, with 10 bases between them. Filled out from reference TRBV5-8 and TRBJ1-2, the complete variable domain reads EAGVTQSPTHLIKTRGQQATLRCSPISGHTSVYWYQQALGLGLQFLLWYDEGEERNRGNFPPRFSGRQFPNYSSELNVNALELEDSALYLCASSLGQTHNYGYTFGSGTRLTVV.

J is TRBJ1-2 and V is TRBV2, with D tentatively TRBD1 (5 bases). Germline V gene sequence: CDR1 SNHLY, CDR2 FYNNEI. The CDR3 covers 13 residues. The V and J ends lost 2 bases and 2 bases respectively, with 6 bases between them. CDR3 region: CASSEYRNYGYTF. The CDR3 nucleotides read TGTGCCAGCAGTGAATACAGGAACTATGGCTACACCTTC.

The chain couples TRBV4-1 to TRBJ2-5, with TRBD2 identical over 13 bases. From germline, CDR1 is MGHRA and CDR2 YSYEKL. The J segment lost 0 bases and the V segment lost 1 base, leaving 8 bases of the junction unmatched. The CDR3 is 19 amino acids. The CDR3 reads CASSQVQLAGGPNQETQYF. In DNA, the CDR3 is TGCGCCAGCAGCCAAGTACAACTAGCGGGGGGGCCGAACCAAGAGACCCAGTACTTC.